These 18 T cell receptor beta chains came from one sample sequenced in a study of cytomegalovirus exposure and HLA in healthy donors. Primers for the PCR totalled 60 Vbeta and 13 Jbeta. Method: immunoSEQ multiplex PCR; TCRdb's copy keeps in-frame clones and lacks some. The sample holds about 280,000 clones, 70% to 90% seen once. The sequencing sample was made of PBMCs. These receptors all stem from a woman aged 18-29 years in good health and CMV-seronegative.

A few counts support this clone. V is TRBV5-6 and J is TRBJ1-5, with a possible D match to TRBD1 (5 bases). Trimming took off 5 bases at V and 6 bases at J, with 9 bases between the two ends. CDR1 SGHDT and CDR2 YYEEEE come from the germline V gene. This CDR3 comprises 12 residues. The CDR3 reads CASSSGFQPQHF. CDR3 sequence (DNA): TGTGCCAGCAGTTCAGGGTTTCAGCCCCAGCATTTT.

The V and J genes are TRBV5-1 and TRBJ2-2, with 8 bases that match TRBD2. The CDR3 sequence is 17 residues long. V lost 4 bases, J lost 6 bases, and 14 bases stayed unmatched. Per the germline V gene, CDR1 is SGHRS and CDR2 is YFSETQ. The CDR3 reads CASSPYYAGGGAGELFF. In DNA, the CDR3 is TGCGCCAGCAGCCCCTATTACGCGGGGGGCGGTGCCGGGGAGCTGTTTTTT.

As to this clone: Mismatch with germline at one junction end may stem from a read error. CDR3 in amino acids: CASSFREGSFEQYF. In DNA, the CDR3 is TGTGCCAGCAGCTTCCGGGAGGGCTCCTTCGAGCAGTACTTC. This chain uses TRBV7-8 with TRBJ2-5; 8 nucleotides line up with TRBD2. Near its end, the DNA agrees better with TRBJ2-7, so the J call may be wrong. The CDR3 spans 14 residues. CDR1 is SGHVS, CDR2 FQNEAQ, per germline.

This rearrangement joins TRBV30 to TRBJ2-5; 11 positions match TRBD2. The CDR3 spans 16 residues. Trimming cost V 1 base and J 0 bases; bases outside gene matches: 4. The germline CDR1 and CDR2 sequences are GTSNPN and SVGIG (reference sequence). Here the CDR3 DNA reads TGTGCCTGGAGTGAGGGACTAGCGGCGTACCAAGAGACCCAGTACTTC. This translates into CAWSEGLAAYQETQYF.

This clone is a singleton in its sample. The chain joins TRBV4-1 to TRBJ1-5; the match to TRBD1 covers 7 bases. V dropped 4 bases and J dropped 0; count of bases not matched to a gene: 6. The CDR3 is made up of 16 amino acids. Per germline, CDR1 MGHRA and CDR2 YSYEKL. CDR3 DNA sequence: TGCGCCAGCAGCCTTTCGACAGGGTTTAGCAATCAGCCCCAGCATTTT. Its translation is CASSLSTGFSNQPQHF.

In its sample, this clone was seen once. The rearrangement uses TRBV30 and TRBJ1-5, with D possibly being TRBD1 (6 bases). V was shortened by 0 bases and J by 4 bases, with 7 bases between the two germline ends. The V gene's germline CDR1 is GTSNPN and CDR2 SVGIG (reference sequence). The CDR3 is 13 residues long. The CDR3 reads CAWSVGQNQPQHF. The CDR3 DNA is TGTGCCTGGAGTGTAGGACAGAATCAGCCCCAGCATTTT.

The chain employs TRBV6-1 and TRBJ2-7; possible D gene TRBD2, 5 bases. In germline, CDR1 is MNHNS, CDR2 SASEGT. The CDR3 runs 15 residues. The germline V and J ends were trimmed by 6 bases and 1 base, with 16 bases remaining between them. This CDR3 reads CASRAYSERSYEQYF. CDR3 nucleotide sequence: TGTGCCAGCAGGGCCTATTCGGAGCGGTCCTACGAGCAGTACTTC.

The V call is TRBV5-1, the J call TRBJ1-1, with no clear D. V dropped 4 bases and J dropped 2 bases, with 12 bases sitting between them. In germline, CDR1 is SGHRS, CDR2 YFSETQ. The CDR3 has 14 amino acids. CDR3 sequence: CASSLQLSNTEAFF. The CDR3 nucleotides are TGCGCCAGCAGCCTACAGCTAAGCAACACTGAAGCTTTCTTT. Supplemented by reference TRBV5-1 and TRBJ1-1, the full variable domain reads KAGVTQTPRYLIKTRGQQVTLSCSPISGHRSVSWYQQTPGQGLQFLFEYFSETQRNKGNFPGRFSGRQFSNSRSEMNVSTLELGDSALYLCASSLQLSNTEAFFGQGTRLTVV.

J is TRBJ1-3 and V is TRBV6-1; D may be TRBD1 (6 bases). The CDR3 is 14 amino acids. Trimming took 2 bases from V and 7 from J, leaving 12 bases between them. The germline V gene has CDR1 MNHNS and CDR2 SASEGT. The CDR3: CASSEITGWNTIYF. CDR3 bases: TGTGCCAGCAGTGAAATCACAGGGTGGAACACCATATATTTT.

The genes are TRBV9 and TRBJ1-1; no reliable D call. The CDR3 sequence is 15 residues long. Trimming pared 0 bases from V and 1 base from J, leaving 10 bases between. Germline-derived CDR1 and CDR2 are SGDLS and YYNGEE. The CDR3 here is CASSVDSGGNTEAFF. The CDR3 coding sequence is TGTGCCAGCAGCGTAGATTCGGGAGGGAACACTGAAGCTTTCTTT.

In this sample, this clone turned up once. J is TRBJ2-5 and V is TRBV4-1; TRBD1 agrees at 7 bases. Gene TRBJ2-7 matches the end of the DNA better, so the J call may be wrong. CDR3 length: 17 residues. Germline CDR1 reads MGHRA; CDR2 reads YSYEKL. CDR3 sequence: CASSQDEGTENPYEQYF. DNA of the CDR3: TGCGCCAGCAGCCAAGATGAAGGGACAGAGAACCCCTACGAGCAGTACTTC.

The chain joins TRBV5-1 to TRBJ1-3; no clear D. Germline V lookup: CDR1 SGHRS, CDR2 YFSETQ. The CDR3 is 13 residues long. The V and J ends lost 4 bases and 1 base respectively, with 6 bases between them. The CDR3 nucleotides are TGCGCCAGCAGCACCGGTTCTGGAAACACCATATATTTT. Its translation is CASSTGSGNTIYF. Full variable domain (rest looked up from reference TRBV5-1 and TRBJ1-3): KAGVTQTPRYLIKTRGQQVTLSCSPISGHRSVSWYQQTPGQGLQFLFEYFSETQRNKGNFPGRFSGRQFSNSRSEMNVSTLELGDSALYLCASSTGSGNTIYFGEGSWLTVV.

This sequence joins TRBV5-6 and TRBJ2-5; 14 bases fit TRBD2. Trimming at V came to 0 bases and at J to 5 bases, leaving 9 bases not matched to a gene. The CDR3 loop spans 18 amino acids. Germline loops: CDR1 SGHDT, CDR2 YYEEEE. CDR3 in amino acids: CASSLDRLAGGRVETQYF. CDR3 sequence (DNA): TGTGCCAGCAGCTTGGACCGACTAGCGGGGGGGAGGGTGGAGACCCAGTACTTC.

The chain is built from TRBV19 and TRBJ1-5; D not resolved. The V end was cut by 2 bases, the J end by 5 bases, with 13 bases between. The length of the CDR3 is 15 residues. Per the germline V gene, CDR1 is LNHDA and CDR2 is SQIVND (reference sequence). In DNA form, the CDR3 reads TGTGCCAGTAGTATATCATCCCTAGCGGATCAGCCCCAGCATTTT. This gives the protein CASSISSLADQPQHF. The full variable domain, with the rest looked up from reference TRBV19 and TRBJ1-5, is DGGITQSPKYLFRKEGQNVTLSCEQNLNHDAMYWYRQDPGQGLRLIYYSQIVNDFQKGDIAEGYSVSREKKESFPLTVTSAQKNPTAFYLCASSISSLADQPQHFGDGTRLSIL.

V and J are TRBV29-1 and TRBJ1-5; 7 bases align to TRBD1. This CDR3 is 13 amino acids long. V was clipped by 3 bases and J by 4 bases; unmatched bases: 3. CDR1 SQVTM and CDR2 ANQGSEA come from the germline V gene. In nucleotides, the CDR3 is TGCAGCGTTGAGACAGGGCTAAATCAGCCCCAGCATTTT. This sequence encodes CSVETGLNQPQHF.

V is TRBV2 and J is TRBJ1-1; D possibly corresponds to TRBD1 (5 bases). CDR3 length: 13 amino acids. CDR1 and CDR2 from the germline V gene are SNHLY and FYNNEI. The V end was cut by 3 bases, the J end by 8 bases, with 13 bases between. The CDR3 DNA reads TGTGCCAGCAGTGACAGGGCCCGCATCGAAGCTTTCTTT. This translates into CASSDRARIEAFF.

V usage is TRBV19 and J usage is TRBJ2-7; the match to TRBD1 covers 8 bases. The CDR3 has 13 amino acids. V lost 4 bases, J lost 3 bases, and 2 bases stayed unmatched. CDR1 is LNHDA and CDR2 is SQIVND in the germline V gene (reference sequence). In nucleotides, the CDR3 is TGTGCCAGTAGTAATGACAGGGGCTACGAGCAGTACTTC. Translated: CASSNDRGYEQYF.

V usage is TRBV5-1 and J usage is TRBJ1-1; TRBD1 is a possible D gene (6 bases). The CDR3 extends over 13 amino acids. Germline CDR1 and CDR2: SGHRS and YFSETQ. Trimming took off 5 bases at V and 1 base at J, with 9 bases between the two ends. CDR3 DNA: TGCGCCAGCAGTGGGGGCAGGAACACTGAAGCTTTCTTT. Translation: CASSGGRNTEAFF.